What follows is one TCR beta chain and its context. Germline CDR1 reads SGHRS; CDR2 reads YFSETQ. The CDR3 is made up of 11 amino acids. Trimming removed 4 bases at V and 1 base at J, with 2 bases between. The data were taken from a study of control samples from healthy donors and cancer patients. Profiled with immunoSEQ multiplex PCR; TCRdb holds only in-frame clones, not every one. Among 90,000 to 95,000 clones listed, just under 85% were seen once. Sequenced material: blood. This sequence joins TRBV5-1 and TRBJ1-2; D is ambiguous. The sequence was obtained from a man younger than 45 in good health. CDR3 loop: CASSNNYGYTF. CDR3 coding DNA: TGCGCCAGCAGCAATAACTATGGCTACACCTTC.